Listed below are T cell receptor beta chains from one sample, sequenced in a study of cytomegalovirus exposure and HLA in healthy donors. Some clones are missing from TCRdb's copy, which holds only in-frame ones; the method was immunoSEQ multiplex PCR. In the table there are over 200,000 clones, approximately 87% of which are singletons. The source material was PBMCs. The receptors were gathered from a human donor in good health. Each CDR3 is given with its conserved first and last residue. D genes are given only for firm matches. Size values are once, few and many counts, or a class for expanded clones, and some rows have none.

size,V,J,D,DNA,CDR3
.,TRBV29-1,TRBJ1-4,.,TGCAGCACCGCAACGGCGGGGCGTGAAAAACTGTTTTTT,CSTATAGREKLFF
.,TRBV27,TRBJ2-3,.,TGTGCCAGCAGTTTAAGACGAGGAGATACGCAGTATTTT,CASSLRRGDTQYF
.,TRBV5-1,TRBJ1-1,.,TGCGCCAGCAGCAAACAGGGCGTAGAGACTGAAGCTTTCTTT,CASSKQGVETEAFF
.,TRBV2,TRBJ2-7,.,TGTGCCACCAAAAGGGGGGAGGGCCTGATTCCCTACGAGCAGTACTTC,CATKRGEGLIPYEQYF
few,TRBV4-2,TRBJ2-5,.,TGTGCCAGCAGCCAAGATCGGTCGGCTAGCTACGAGACCCAGTACTTC,CASSQDRSASYETQYF
.,TRBV19,TRBJ2-1,TRBD2,TGTGCCAGTAGTATTAAACTAGCGGGAAACAATGAGCAGTTCTTC,CASSIKLAGNNEQFF
.,TRBV2,TRBJ2-5,TRBD1,TGTGCCAGCAGCGCTTCAACAGGGGCAGTCGGGGAGACCCAGTACTTC,CASSASTGAVGETQYF
.,TRBV29-1,TRBJ2-5,.,TGCAGCGTTGCGGCTAACAGAAAAGAGACCCAGTACTTC,CSVAANRKETQYF
.,TRBV7-3,TRBJ2-3,TRBD2,TGTGCCAGCAGCTTCTCTAGCGGGATAACAGATACGCAGTATTTT,CASSFSSGITDTQYF
.,TRBV19,TRBJ1-2,.,TGTGCCACTTCCCCCGGGGATGGCTACACCTTC,CATSPGDGYTF
.,TRBV27,TRBJ2-3,.,TGTGCCAGCAGTCCGCGTACGTTAGCGGCAGATACGCAGTATTTT,CASSPRTLAADTQYF
.,TRBV10-2,TRBJ2-1,TRBD2,TGCGCCAGCAGAGGGGGGGGCGGGAGGGCCGGGGATGAGCAGTTCTTC,CASRGGGGRAGDEQFF